Listed below are T cell receptor beta chains from one sample, sequenced in a study of control samples from healthy donors and cancer patients. Only in-frame clones appear in the TCRdb table, and some are missing; sequencing was by immunoSEQ multiplex PCR. The sample carries tens of thousands of clones, about 90% recorded once. Sequencing was done on a sample of PBMCs. All receptors come from a woman aged 55-70 years with lung cancer. CDR3s include the opening cysteine and the closing phenylalanine or tryptophan. D genes are given only for firm matches. Size values are once, few and many counts, or a class for expanded clones, and some rows have none.

v_gene: TRBV5-5
d_gene: .
abundance: few
j_gene: TRBJ1-5
CDR3nt: TGTGCCAGCAGCTTGCAGGGATATCAGCCCCAGCATTTT
CDR3aa: CASSLQGYQPQHF

v_gene: TRBV2
d_gene: .
abundance: .
j_gene: TRBJ1-1
CDR3nt: TGTGCCAGTCAACAAGGGGGGTTGAACACTGAAGCTTTCTTT
CDR3aa: CASQQGGLNTEAFF

v_gene: TRBV6-5
d_gene: .
abundance: .
j_gene: TRBJ2-7
CDR3nt: TGTGCCAGCAGTTTGAGGCGCTTTGGCGAGCAGTACTTC
CDR3aa: CASSLRRFGEQYF

v_gene: TRBV7-8
d_gene: .
abundance: .
j_gene: TRBJ1-2
CDR3nt: TGTGCCAGCAGCCCCACAGGTTACTTCTATGGCTACACCTTC
CDR3aa: CASSPTGYFYGYTF

v_gene: TRBV28
d_gene: TRBD1
abundance: few
j_gene: TRBJ2-7
CDR3nt: TGTGCCAGCAGTTTAAGGGGGCGGCGCGGCGAGCAGTACTTC
CDR3aa: CASSLRGRRGEQYF

v_gene: TRBV12-3/TRBV12-4
d_gene: .
abundance: .
j_gene: TRBJ2-7
CDR3nt: TGTGCCAGCAGCCCAACAGTTTACGAGCAGTACTTC
CDR3aa: CASSPTVYEQYF

v_gene: TRBV7-2
d_gene: .
abundance: few
j_gene: TRBJ1-1
CDR3nt: TGTGCCAGCAGCTCGGGGTGGGGGATGAACACTGAAGCTTTCTTT
CDR3aa: CASSSGWGMNTEAFF

v_gene: TRBV3-1/TRBV3-2
d_gene: TRBD2
abundance: .
j_gene: TRBJ2-1
CDR3nt: TGTGCCAGCAGCCAAGGCGGGGGGGCCTACAATGAGCAGTTCTTC
CDR3aa: CASSQGGGAYNEQFF

v_gene: TRBV6-5
d_gene: TRBD1
abundance: .
j_gene: TRBJ1-5
CDR3nt: TGTGCCAGCTCAGGACAGGGTGGGAGCAATCAGCCCCAGCATTTT
CDR3aa: CASSGQGGSNQPQHF

v_gene: TRBV6-2/TRBV6-3
d_gene: TRBD1
abundance: .
j_gene: TRBJ1-5
CDR3nt: TGTGCCAGCAGTGGACAGGGGGTAGGGCAGCCCCAGCATTTT
CDR3aa: CASSGQGVGQPQHF

v_gene: TRBV27
d_gene: .
abundance: .
j_gene: TRBJ2-2
CDR3nt: TGTGCCAGCAGTTTATCTGGAGGGGTTACCGGGGAGCTGTTTTTT
CDR3aa: CASSLSGGVTGELFF

v_gene: TRBV2
d_gene: .
abundance: .
j_gene: TRBJ2-7
CDR3nt: TGTGCCAGCAGCCGGGACCTCGACAGGAACGAGCAGTACTTC
CDR3aa: CASSRDLDRNEQYF

v_gene: TRBV18
d_gene: TRBD2
abundance: .
j_gene: TRBJ2-1
CDR3nt: TGTGCCAGCTCACCTAGCGGGACCTCCTACAATGAGCAGTTCTTC
CDR3aa: CASSPSGTSYNEQFF

v_gene: TRBV7-8
d_gene: .
abundance: once
j_gene: TRBJ1-2
CDR3nt: TGTGCCAGCAGCCCCCGGACGGTTAACTATGGCTACACCTTC
CDR3aa: CASSPRTVNYGYTF

v_gene: TRBV11-2
d_gene: .
abundance: .
j_gene: TRBJ2-5
CDR3nt: TGTGCCAGCAGCTTGGGAGAGACCCAGTACTTC
CDR3aa: CASSLGETQYF

v_gene: TRBV29-1
d_gene: .
abundance: .
j_gene: TRBJ2-5
CDR3nt: TGCAGCTTGCTGGTCCAGTCCGAGACCCAGTACTTC
CDR3aa: CSLLVQSETQYF

v_gene: TRBV10-3
d_gene: .
abundance: .
j_gene: TRBJ1-2
CDR3nt: TGTGCCATCAGTGACCCGGGACGGGCCACAAATGACTACACCTTC
CDR3aa: CAISDPGRATNDYTF

v_gene: TRBV28
d_gene: .
abundance: .
j_gene: TRBJ1-2
CDR3nt: TGTGCCAGCAGTCCCACCGAAAGGTTTAACTATGGCTACACCTTC
CDR3aa: CASSPTERFNYGYTF

v_gene: TRBV5-8
d_gene: .
abundance: .
j_gene: TRBJ1-3
CDR3nt: TGTGCCAGCAGCTTCGACCGCTACTCTGGAAACACCATATATTTT
CDR3aa: CASSFDRYSGNTIYF

v_gene: TRBV10-3
d_gene: TRBD2
abundance: .
j_gene: TRBJ2-5
CDR3nt: TGTGCCATCAGTGAGATACTAGCGGGAGGTCAGACCCAGTACTTC
CDR3aa: CAISEILAGGQTQYF

v_gene: TRBV7-9
d_gene: .
abundance: .
j_gene: TRBJ1-4
CDR3nt: TGTGCCAGCAGCCAGGACCAAAAACTGTTTTTT
CDR3aa: CASSQDQKLFF

v_gene: TRBV21-1
d_gene: .
abundance: .
j_gene: TRBJ2-7
CDR3nt: TGTGCCAGCAGCCTAAGACTAGCGGGTAATGCCTACGAGCAGTACTTC
CDR3aa: CASSLRLAGNAYEQYF

v_gene: TRBV5-1
d_gene: .
abundance: .
j_gene: TRBJ1-1
CDR3nt: TGCGCCAGCAGGCTAGACTCAGGGGAGACCACTGAAGCTTTCTTT
CDR3aa: CASRLDSGETTEAFF

v_gene: TRBV19
d_gene: .
abundance: .
j_gene: TRBJ1-6
CDR3nt: TGTGCCAGTAGACGAAATGGACGGGATAATTCACCCCTCCACTTT
CDR3aa: CASRRNGRDNSPLHF

v_gene: TRBV5-1
d_gene: TRBD1
abundance: .
j_gene: TRBJ1-2
CDR3nt: TGCGCCAGCAGCTTGGGGCAGGGGGGCTATGGCTACACCTTC
CDR3aa: CASSLGQGGYGYTF

v_gene: TRBV2
d_gene: TRBD1
abundance: .
j_gene: TRBJ1-5
CDR3nt: TGTGCCAGCAGTGCCGGGACAGGGGGCCGGCAGCCCCAGCATTTT
CDR3aa: CASSAGTGGRQPQHF

v_gene: TRBV5-4
d_gene: TRBD1
abundance: few
j_gene: TRBJ1-2
CDR3nt: TGTGCCAGCAGCTTGACAGGGGGAAATGGCTACACCTTC
CDR3aa: CASSLTGGNGYTF

v_gene: TRBV7-3
d_gene: .
abundance: .
j_gene: TRBJ2-6
CDR3nt: TGTGCCAGCAGCCCTATCCAGGGCGCCGGGGCCAACGTCCTGACTTTC
CDR3aa: CASSPIQGAGANVLTF

v_gene: TRBV19
d_gene: TRBD1
abundance: .
j_gene: TRBJ2-3
CDR3nt: TGTGCCAGTAGTATACGGACAGGGGGCGATTTAGATACGCAGTATTTT
CDR3aa: CASSIRTGGDLDTQYF